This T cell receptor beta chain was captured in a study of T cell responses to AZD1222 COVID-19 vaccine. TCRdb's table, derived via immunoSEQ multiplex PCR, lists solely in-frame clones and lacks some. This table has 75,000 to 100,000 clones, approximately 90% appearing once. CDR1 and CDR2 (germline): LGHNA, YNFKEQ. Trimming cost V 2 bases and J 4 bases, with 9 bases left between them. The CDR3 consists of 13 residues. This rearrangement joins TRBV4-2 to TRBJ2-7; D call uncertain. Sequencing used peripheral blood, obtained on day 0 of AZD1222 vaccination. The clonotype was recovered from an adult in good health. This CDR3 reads CASSQSGLYEQYF. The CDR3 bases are TGTGCCAGCAGCCAATCCGGGCTTTACGAGCAGTACTTC.